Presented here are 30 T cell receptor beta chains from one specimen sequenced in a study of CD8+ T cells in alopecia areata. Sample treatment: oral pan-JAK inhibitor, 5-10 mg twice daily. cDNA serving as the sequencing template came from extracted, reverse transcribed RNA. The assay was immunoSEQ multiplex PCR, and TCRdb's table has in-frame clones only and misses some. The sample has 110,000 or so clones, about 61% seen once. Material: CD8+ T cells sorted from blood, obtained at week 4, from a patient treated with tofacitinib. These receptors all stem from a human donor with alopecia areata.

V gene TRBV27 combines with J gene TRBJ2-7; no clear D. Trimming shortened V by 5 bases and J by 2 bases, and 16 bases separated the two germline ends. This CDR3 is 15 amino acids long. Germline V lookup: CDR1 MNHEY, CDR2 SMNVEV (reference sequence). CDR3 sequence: CASSALDLATYEQYF. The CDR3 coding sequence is TGTGCCAGCAGTGCTTTGGACCTTGCGACCTACGAGCAGTACTTC.

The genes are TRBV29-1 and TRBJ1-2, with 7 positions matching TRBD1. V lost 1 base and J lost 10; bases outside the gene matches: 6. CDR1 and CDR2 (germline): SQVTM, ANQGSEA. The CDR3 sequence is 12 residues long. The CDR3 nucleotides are TGCAGCGTTGAAGTCGGAGGGGGCGTCTACACCTTC. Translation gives CSVEVGGGVYTF.

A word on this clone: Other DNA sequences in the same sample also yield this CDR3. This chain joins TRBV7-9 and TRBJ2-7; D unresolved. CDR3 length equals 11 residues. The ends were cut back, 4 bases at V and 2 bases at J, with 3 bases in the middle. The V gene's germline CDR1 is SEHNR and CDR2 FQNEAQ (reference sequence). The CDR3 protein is CASSSTYEQYF. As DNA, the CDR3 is TGTGCCAGCAGCTCAACCTACGAGCAGTACTTC.

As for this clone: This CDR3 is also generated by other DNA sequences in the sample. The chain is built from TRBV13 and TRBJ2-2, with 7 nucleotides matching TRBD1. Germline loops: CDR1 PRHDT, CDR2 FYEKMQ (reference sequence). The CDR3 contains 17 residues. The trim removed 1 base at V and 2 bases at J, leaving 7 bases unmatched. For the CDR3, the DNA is TGTGCCAGCAGCTTAGAGGGACAGTCCTCAAACACCGGGGAGCTGTTTTTT. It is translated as CASSLEGQSSNTGELFF.

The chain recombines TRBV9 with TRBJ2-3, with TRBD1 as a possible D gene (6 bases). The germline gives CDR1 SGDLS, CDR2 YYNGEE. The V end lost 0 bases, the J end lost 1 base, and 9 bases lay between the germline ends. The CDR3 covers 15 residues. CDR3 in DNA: TGTGCCAGCAGCGTAGTGAGACAGGGCACAGATACGCAGTATTTT. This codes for CASSVVRQGTDTQYF.

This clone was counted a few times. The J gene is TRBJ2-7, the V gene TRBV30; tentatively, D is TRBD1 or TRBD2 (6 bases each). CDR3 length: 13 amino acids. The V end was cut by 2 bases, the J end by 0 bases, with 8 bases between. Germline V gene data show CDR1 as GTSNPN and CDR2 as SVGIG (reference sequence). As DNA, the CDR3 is TGTGCCTGGAGTTGGGGGGCCTCCTACGAGCAGTACTTC. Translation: CAWSWGASYEQYF.

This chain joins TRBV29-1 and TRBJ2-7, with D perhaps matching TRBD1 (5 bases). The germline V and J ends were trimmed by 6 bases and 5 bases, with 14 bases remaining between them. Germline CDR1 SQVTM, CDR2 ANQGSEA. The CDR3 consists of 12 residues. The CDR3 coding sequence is TGCAGCGTCGTGGGGCGCAGCAACGAGCAGTACTTC. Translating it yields CSVVGRSNEQYF.

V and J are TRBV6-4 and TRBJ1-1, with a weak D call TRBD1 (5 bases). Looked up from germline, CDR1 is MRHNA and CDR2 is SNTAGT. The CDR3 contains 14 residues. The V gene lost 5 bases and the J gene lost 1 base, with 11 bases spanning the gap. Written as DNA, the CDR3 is TGTGCCAGCAGTCAAACGACAGAGAACACTGAAGCTTTCTTT. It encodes CASSQTTENTEAFF.

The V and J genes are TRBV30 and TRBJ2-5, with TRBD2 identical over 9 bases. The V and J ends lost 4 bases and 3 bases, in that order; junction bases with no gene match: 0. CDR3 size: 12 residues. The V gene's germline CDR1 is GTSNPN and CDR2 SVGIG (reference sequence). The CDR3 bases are TGTGCCTGGACTAGCGGGGAAGAGACCCAGTACTTC. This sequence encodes CAWTSGEETQYF.

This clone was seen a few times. CDR3 region: CSAGEGDFEQYF. CDR3 sequence (DNA): TGCAGCGCCGGAGAGGGGGACTTCGAGCAGTACTTC. The V call is TRBV29-1, the J call TRBJ2-7, with D perhaps given as TRBD1 or TRBD2 (6 bases each). The ends were cut back, 7 bases at V and 6 bases at J, with 16 bases in the middle. The germline V gene has CDR1 SQVTM and CDR2 ANQGSEA. This CDR3 comprises 12 residues.

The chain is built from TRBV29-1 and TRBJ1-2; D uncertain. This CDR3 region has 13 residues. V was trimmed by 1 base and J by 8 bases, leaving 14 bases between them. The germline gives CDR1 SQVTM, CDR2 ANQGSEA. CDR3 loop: CSVEAGGLPGYTF. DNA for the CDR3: TGCAGCGTTGAAGCAGGAGGTCTCCCAGGCTACACCTTC.

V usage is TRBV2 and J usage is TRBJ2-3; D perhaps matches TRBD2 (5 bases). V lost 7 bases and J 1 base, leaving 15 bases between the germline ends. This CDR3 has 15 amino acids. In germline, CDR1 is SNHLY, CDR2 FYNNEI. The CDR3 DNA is TGTGCCAGCATGGAGGCGCGCAGCCGCACAGATACGCAGTATTTT. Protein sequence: CASMEARSRTDTQYF.

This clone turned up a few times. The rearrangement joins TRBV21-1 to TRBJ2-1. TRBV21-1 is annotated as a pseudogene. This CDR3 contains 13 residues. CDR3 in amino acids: CASGHTGVGEQFF. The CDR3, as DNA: TGTGCCAGCGGACACACCGGGGTTGGGGAGCAGTTCTTC.

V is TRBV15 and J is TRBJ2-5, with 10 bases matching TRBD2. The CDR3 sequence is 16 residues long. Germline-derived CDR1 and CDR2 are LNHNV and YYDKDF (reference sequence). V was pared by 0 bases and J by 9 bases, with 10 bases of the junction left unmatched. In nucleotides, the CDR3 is TGTGCCACCAGCAGAGATCACCCTAGCGGGGGTATGGCCCAGTACTTC. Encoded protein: CATSRDHPSGGMAQYF.

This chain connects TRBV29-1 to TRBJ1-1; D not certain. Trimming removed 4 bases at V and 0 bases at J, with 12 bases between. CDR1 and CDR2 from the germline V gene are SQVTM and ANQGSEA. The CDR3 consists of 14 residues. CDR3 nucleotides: TGCAGCGTTGTGGGCAGATACATGAACACTGAAGCTTTCTTT. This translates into CSVVGRYMNTEAFF.

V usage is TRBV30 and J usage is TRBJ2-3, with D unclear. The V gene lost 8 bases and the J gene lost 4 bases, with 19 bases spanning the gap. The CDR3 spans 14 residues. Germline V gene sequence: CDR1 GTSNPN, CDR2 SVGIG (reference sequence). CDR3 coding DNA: TGTGCCCGCAAGCCCAGAAACGGAGCAGATACGCAGTATTTT. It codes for CARKPRNGADTQYF.

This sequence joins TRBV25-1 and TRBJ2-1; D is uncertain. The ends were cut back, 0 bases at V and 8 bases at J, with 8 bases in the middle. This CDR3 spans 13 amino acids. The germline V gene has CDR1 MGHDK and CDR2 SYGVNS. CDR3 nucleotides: TGTGCCAGCAGTGAATATGGGAAGGATGAGCAGTTCTTC. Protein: CASSEYGKDEQFF.

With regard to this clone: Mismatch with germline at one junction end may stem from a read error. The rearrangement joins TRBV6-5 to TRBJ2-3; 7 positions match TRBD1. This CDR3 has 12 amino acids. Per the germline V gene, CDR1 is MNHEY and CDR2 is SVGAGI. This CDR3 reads CASSLTGATQVF. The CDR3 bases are TGTGCCAGCAGTTTAACAGGGGCAACGCAGGTTTTT.

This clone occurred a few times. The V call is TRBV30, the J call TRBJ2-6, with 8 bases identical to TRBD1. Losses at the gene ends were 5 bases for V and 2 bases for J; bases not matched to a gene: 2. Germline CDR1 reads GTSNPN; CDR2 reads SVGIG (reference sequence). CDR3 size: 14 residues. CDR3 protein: CAWDRGAGANVLTF. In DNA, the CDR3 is TGTGCCTGGGACAGGGGTGCTGGGGCCAACGTCCTGACTTTC.

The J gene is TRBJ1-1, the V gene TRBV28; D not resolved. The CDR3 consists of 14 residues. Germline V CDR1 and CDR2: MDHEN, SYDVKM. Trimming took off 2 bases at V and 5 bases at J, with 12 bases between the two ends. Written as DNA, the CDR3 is TGTGCCAGCAGTTTACAGGTAGGAGGGACTGAAGCTTTCTTT. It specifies CASSLQVGGTEAFF.

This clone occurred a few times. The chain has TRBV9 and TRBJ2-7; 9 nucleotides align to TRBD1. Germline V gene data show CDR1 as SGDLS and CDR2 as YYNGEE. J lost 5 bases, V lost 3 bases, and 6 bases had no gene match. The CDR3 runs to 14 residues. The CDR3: CASSADRGIDEQYF. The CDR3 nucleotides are TGTGCCAGCAGCGCGGACAGGGGAATTGACGAGCAGTACTTC.

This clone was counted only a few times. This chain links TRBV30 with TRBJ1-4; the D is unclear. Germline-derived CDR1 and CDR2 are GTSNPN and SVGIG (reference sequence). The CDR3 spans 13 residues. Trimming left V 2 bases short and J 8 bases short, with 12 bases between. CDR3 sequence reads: CAWSNGLDEKLFF. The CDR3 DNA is TGTGCCTGGAGTAACGGCTTGGACGAAAAACTGTTTTTT.

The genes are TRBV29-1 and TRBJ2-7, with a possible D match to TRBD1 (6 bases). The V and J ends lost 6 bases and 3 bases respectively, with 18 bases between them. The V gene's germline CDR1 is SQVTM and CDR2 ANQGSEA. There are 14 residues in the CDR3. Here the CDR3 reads CSVLGQSPLYEQYF. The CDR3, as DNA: TGCAGCGTCCTCGGACAGTCGCCGCTCTACGAGCAGTACTTC.

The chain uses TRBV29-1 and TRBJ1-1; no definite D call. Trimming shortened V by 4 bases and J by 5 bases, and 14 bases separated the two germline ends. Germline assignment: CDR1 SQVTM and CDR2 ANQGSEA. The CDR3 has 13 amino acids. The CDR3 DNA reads TGCAGCGTTGGCCCGGGCGTGAGAACTGAAGCTTTCTTT. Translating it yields CSVGPGVRTEAFF.

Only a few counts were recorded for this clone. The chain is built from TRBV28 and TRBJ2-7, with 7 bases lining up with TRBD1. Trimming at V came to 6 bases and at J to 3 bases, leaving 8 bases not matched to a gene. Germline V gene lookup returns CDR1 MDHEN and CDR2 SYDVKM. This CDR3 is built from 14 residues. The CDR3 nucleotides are TGTGCCAGCAGAACGGACAGGTTTGACTACGAGCAGTACTTC. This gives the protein CASRTDRFDYEQYF.

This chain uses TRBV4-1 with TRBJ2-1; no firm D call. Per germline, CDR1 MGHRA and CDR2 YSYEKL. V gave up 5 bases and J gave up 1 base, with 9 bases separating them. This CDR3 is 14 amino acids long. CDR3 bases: TGCGCCAGCAGCTCGCTGTGGTCCTACAATGAGCAGTTCTTC. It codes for CASSSLWSYNEQFF.

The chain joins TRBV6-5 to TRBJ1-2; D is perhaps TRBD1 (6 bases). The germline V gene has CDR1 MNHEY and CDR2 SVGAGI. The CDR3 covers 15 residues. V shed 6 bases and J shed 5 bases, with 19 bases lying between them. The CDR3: CASSSAGDGVYGYTF. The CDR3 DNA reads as TGTGCCAGCAGCTCGGCAGGGGATGGCGTATATGGCTACACCTTC.

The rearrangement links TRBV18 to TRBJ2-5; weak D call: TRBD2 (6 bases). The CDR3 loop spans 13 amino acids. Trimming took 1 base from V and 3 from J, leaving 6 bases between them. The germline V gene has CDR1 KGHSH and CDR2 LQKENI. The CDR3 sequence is CASSPRREETQYF. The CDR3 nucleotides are TGTGCCAGCTCACCACGGAGGGAAGAGACCCAGTACTTC.

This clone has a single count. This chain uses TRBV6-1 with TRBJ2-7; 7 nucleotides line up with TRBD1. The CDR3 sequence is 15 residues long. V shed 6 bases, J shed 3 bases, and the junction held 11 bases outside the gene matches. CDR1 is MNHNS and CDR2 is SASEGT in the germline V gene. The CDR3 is CASSEYGTAYYEQYF. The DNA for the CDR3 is TGTGCCAGCAGCGAATACGGGACAGCCTACTACGAGCAGTACTTC.

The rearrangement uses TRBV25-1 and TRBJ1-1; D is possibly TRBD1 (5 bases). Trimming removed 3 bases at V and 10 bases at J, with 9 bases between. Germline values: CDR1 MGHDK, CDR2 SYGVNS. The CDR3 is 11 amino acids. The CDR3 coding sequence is TGTGCCAGCAGTGATAGCGGGGGAGCTTTCTTT. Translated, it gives CASSDSGGAFF.